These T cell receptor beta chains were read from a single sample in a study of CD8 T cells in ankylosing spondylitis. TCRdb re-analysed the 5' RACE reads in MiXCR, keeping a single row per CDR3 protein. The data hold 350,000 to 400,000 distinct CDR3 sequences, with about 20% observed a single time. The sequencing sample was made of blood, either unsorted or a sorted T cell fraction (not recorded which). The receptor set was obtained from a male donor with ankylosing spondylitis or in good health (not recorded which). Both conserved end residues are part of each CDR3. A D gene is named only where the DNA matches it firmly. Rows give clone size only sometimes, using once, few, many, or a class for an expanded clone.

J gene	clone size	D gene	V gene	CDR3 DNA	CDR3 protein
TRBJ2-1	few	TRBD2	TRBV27	TGTGCCAGCAGAAGAGCTAGCGGGGGGGCGAATGAGCAGTTCTTC	CASRRASGGANEQFF
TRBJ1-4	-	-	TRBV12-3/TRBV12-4	TGTGCCAGCAGTTTCTCGGAGGCAACTAATGAAAAACTGTTTTTT	CASSFSEATNEKLFF
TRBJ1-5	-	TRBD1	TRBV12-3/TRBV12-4	TGTGCCAGCAGTTGGGGACAGTCTCATCAGCCCCAGCATTTT	CASSWGQSHQPQHF
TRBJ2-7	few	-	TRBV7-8	TGTGCCAGCAGCTTAGCGCGAGCCATTTACGAGCAGTACTTC	CASSLARAIYEQYF
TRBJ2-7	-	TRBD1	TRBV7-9	TGTGCCAGCAGCAACCGGGACAGGAACTACGAGCAGTACTTC	CASSNRDRNYEQYF
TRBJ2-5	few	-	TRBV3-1	TGTGCCAGCAGCCAGGTACAGAACCAAGAGACCCAGTACTTC	CASSQVQNQETQYF
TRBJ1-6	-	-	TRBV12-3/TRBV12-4	TGTGCCAGCAGAGAGAGGGGCGGACTGTCCCCCCTCCACTTT	CASRERGGLSPLHF
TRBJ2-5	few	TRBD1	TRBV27	TGTGCCAGCAGTTTCGGCCCTCCCGGGACAGGGGGTCAAGAGACCCAGTACTTC	CASSFGPPGTGGQETQYF
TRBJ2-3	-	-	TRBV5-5	TGTGCCAGCAGCTTGGAGCCGGGTAACACAGATACGCAGTATTTT	CASSLEPGNTDTQYF
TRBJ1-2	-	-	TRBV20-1	TGCAGTGCTAGAGATTCTGGGCCCAGTAGGGGTTCCTATCTCTATGGCTACACCTTC	CSARDSGPSRGSYLYGYTF
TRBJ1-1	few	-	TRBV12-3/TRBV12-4	TGTGCCAGCAGTTTTACCCGCGAGATGAACACTGAAGCTTTCTTT	CASSFTREMNTEAFF
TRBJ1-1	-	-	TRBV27	TGTGCCAGCAGTTTATCGGCTGGGCTTGTGGACACTGAAGCTTTCTTT	CASSLSAGLVDTEAFF
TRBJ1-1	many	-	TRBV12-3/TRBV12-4	TGTGCCAGCAGTTTCGGGGGGAACACTGAAGCTTTCTTT	CASSFGGNTEAFF
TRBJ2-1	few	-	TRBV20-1	TGCAGTGCTAGAGAGGGGGCAGGCTCCTACAATGAGCAGTTCTTC	CSAREGAGSYNEQFF
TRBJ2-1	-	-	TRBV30	TGTGCCTGGAGTGTGGGGACGCGGGAGCAGTTCTTC	CAWSVGTREQFF
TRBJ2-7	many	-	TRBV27	TGTGCCAGCAGCTTGTCGCAGGCCTACGAGCAGTACTTC	CASSLSQAYEQYF
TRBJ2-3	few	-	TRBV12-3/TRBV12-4	TGTGCCAGCAGTCCATCGGTGGCAGTGCAGTATTTT	CASSPSVAVQYF
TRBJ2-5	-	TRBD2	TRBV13	TGTGCCAGCAGCTCGGGACTAGCGGGGAAAGAGACCCAGTACTTC	CASSSGLAGKETQYF
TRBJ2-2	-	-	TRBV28	TGTGCCAGCAGTTGGGCCGGGGACGGGGAGCTGTTTTTT	CASSWAGDGELFF
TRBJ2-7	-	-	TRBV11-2	TGTGCCAGCAGCTTTATAAGGGACGAGCAGTACTTC	CASSFIRDEQYF
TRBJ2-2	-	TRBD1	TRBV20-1	TGCAGTGCTAGAACGTCGGGACAGAAATTGTTCCCCGGGGAGCTGTTTTTT	CSARTSGQKLFPGELFF
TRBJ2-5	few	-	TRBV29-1	TGCAGCGTTGAACAGGGCATCGCCGGTGAGACCCAGTACTTC	CSVEQGIAGETQYF
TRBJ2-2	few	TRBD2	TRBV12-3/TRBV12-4	TGTGCCCTCAGTTCCCGCCGAGGGGCAGCGGGGTTCACCGGGGAGCTGTTTTTT	CALSSRRGAAGFTGELFF
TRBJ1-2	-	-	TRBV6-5	TGTGCCAGCAGTTACCAGGGCAGGGGCTATGGCTACACCTTC	CASSYQGRGYGYTF
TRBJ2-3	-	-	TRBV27	TGTGCCAGCAGTTTCTCCCCTGCGGGGGCTTACACAGATACGCAGTATTTT	CASSFSPAGAYTDTQYF
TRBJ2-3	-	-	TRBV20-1	TGCAGTGCTAGTGGCCTGACAGAACCCACAGATACGCAGTATTTT	CSASGLTEPTDTQYF
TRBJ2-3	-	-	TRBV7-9	TGTGCCAGCCGCAAGGGCGGGTCAGATACGCAGTATTTT	CASRKGGSDTQYF
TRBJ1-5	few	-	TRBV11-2	TGTGCCAGCAGCTCGGGGCTTAGTCAGCCCCAGCATTTT	CASSSGLSQPQHF
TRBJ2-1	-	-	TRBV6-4	TGTGCCAGCAGTGACTGGCAGGGGGGCGAGCAGTTCTTC	CASSDWQGGEQFF
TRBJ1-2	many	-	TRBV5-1	TGCGCCAGCAGCGGGGATGGGTATGGCTACACCTTC	CASSGDGYGYTF
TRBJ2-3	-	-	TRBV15	TGTGCCACCAGCAGAGAATCGGGCGTTCTGAGCACAGATACGCAGTATTTT	CATSRESGVLSTDTQYF
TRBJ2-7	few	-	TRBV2	TGTGCCAGCAGTGAAGCGGGGTCCGGGGGCTACGAGCAGTACTTC	CASSEAGSGGYEQYF
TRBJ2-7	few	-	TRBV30	TGTGCCTGGAGTGTTGGGTTCACCTACGAGCAGTACTTC	CAWSVGFTYEQYF
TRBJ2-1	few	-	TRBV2	TGTGCCAGCAGGGATCCAAACCATTCTGAGCAGTTCTTC	CASRDPNHSEQFF
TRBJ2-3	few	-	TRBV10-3	TGTGCCATCAGTGACCCCCCGCTGGATACGCAGTATTTT	CAISDPPLDTQYF
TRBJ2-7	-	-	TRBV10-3	TGTGCCATCAGTGAGTCGGGGGGCGAGGGGGACGAGCAGTACTTC	CAISESGGEGDEQYF
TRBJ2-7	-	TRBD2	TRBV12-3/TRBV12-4	TGTGCCAGCAGCCCTAGCGGGGGGCCCGTGTACGAGCAGTACTTC	CASSPSGGPVYEQYF
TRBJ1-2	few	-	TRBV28	TGTGCCACTCTAACGGATGTGGGAGTGGGATTCTCTGGCTACACCTTC	CATLTDVGVGFSGYTF
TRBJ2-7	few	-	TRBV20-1	TGCAGTGCGGCCGGGATCCGATCCTACGAGCAGTACTTC	CSAAGIRSYEQYF
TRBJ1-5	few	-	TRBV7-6	TGTGCCAGCAGCTTAAAGGGAGACAGCCCCCGTGGGCCCCAGCATTTT	CASSLKGDSPRGPQHF
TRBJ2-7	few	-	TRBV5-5	TGTGCCAGCAGACAGGACAGTTACGAGCAGTACTTC	CASRQDSYEQYF
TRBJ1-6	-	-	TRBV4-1	TGCGCCAGCACGCCGGGGAGTGTCAGGAATTCACCCCTCCACTTT	CASTPGSVRNSPLHF
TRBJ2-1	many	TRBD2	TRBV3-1	TGTGCCAGCAGCCAAGGGGGGGGCTACAATGAGCAGTTCTTC	CASSQGGGYNEQFF
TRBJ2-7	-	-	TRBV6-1	TGTGCCAGCAGCCTTAGAGGGGGAGGGGGCGAGCAGTACTTC	CASSLRGGGGEQYF
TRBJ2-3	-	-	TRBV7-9	TGTGCCAGCAGCTTAGTAGGGACACGCACAGATACGCAGTATTTT	CASSLVGTRTDTQYF
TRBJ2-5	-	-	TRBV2	TGTGCCAGCAGTGAAATGAGGACAGTGTACCAAGAGACCCAGTACTTC	CASSEMRTVYQETQYF
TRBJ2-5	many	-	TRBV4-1	TGCGCCAGCAGCCTTCGTCCGTACCAAGAGACCCAGTACTTC	CASSLRPYQETQYF
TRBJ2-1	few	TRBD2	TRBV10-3	TGTGCCATCAGTGAGGCCCTTAGAAGCGGGGGCCGACTATACAATGAGCAGTTCTTC	CAISEALRSGGRLYNEQFF
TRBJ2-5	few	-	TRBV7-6	TGTGCCAGCAGCTTAGGAGGGGAGGTCATAACCCAGTACTTC	CASSLGGEVITQYF
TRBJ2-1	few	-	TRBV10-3	TGTGCCATCAGCTACAGGGACGAGGCCTACAATGAGCAGTTCTTC	CAISYRDEAYNEQFF
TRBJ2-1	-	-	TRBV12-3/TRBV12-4	TGTGCCAGCGGGGCGGTTGTGAGAGGAGGCGATGAGCAGTTCTTC	CASGAVVRGGDEQFF
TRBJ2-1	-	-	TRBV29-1	TGCAGCGCCCTCGTTGGAGGGCCGTACAATGAGCAGTTCTTC	CSALVGGPYNEQFF